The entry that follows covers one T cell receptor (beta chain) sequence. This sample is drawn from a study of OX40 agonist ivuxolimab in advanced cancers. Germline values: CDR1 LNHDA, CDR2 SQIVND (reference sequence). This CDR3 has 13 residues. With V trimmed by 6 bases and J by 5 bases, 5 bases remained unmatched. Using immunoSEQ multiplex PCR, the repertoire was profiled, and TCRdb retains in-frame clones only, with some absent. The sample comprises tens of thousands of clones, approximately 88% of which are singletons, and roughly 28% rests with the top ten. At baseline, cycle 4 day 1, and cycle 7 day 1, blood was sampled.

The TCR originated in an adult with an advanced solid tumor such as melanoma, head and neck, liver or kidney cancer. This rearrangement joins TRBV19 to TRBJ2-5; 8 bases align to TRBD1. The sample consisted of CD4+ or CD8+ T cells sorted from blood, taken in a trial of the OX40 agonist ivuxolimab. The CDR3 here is CASRAGGLETQYF. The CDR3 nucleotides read TGTGCCAGTAGGGCAGGGGGCTTGGAGACCCAGTACTTC. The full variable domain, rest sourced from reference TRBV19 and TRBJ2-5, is DGGITQSPKYLFRKEGQNVTLSCEQNLNHDAMYWYRQDPGQGLRLIYYSQIVNDFQKGDIAEGYSVSREKKESFPLTVTSAQKNPTAFYLCASRAGGLETQYFGPGTRLLVL.